This T cell receptor beta chain stems from a study of T cell clonotyping in hematopoietic cell transplantation. Study findings and constraints: Pathologically expanded recipient clonotypes increased progressively from day 30 to day 180 as diversity fell. Few recipient clonotypes overlapped donors; over 95% were de novo at given depth.

The CDR3 runs 14 residues. The ends lost 6 bases at V and 4 bases at J; junction bases unmatched: 6. The V gene's germline CDR1 is MNHEY and CDR2 SVGAGI. This clone was seen only a few times. What it binds is unknown. Samples: about 28 days before transplant, then days 30, 100 and 180 after. The method was immunoSEQ multiplex PCR; TCRdb's version includes in-frame clones alone and lacks a portion of them. The repertoire holds around 5,900 clones, with around 70% as singletons. The TCR originated in a male patient aged 45-59 years who had an allogeneic stem cell transplant from an unrelated donor, so the T cells may come from the graft donor. Some clones in this sample may be carry-over from other donors' samples. The chain combines TRBV6-5 with TRBJ2-1, with 7 nucleotides matching TRBD1. The starting material was PBMCs, obtained 180 days after allogeneic stem cell transplant. The chain's CDR3 is CASRRQGIYNEQFF. In DNA, the CDR3 is TGTGCCAGCAGGCGACAGGGAATTTACAATGAGCAGTTCTTC.